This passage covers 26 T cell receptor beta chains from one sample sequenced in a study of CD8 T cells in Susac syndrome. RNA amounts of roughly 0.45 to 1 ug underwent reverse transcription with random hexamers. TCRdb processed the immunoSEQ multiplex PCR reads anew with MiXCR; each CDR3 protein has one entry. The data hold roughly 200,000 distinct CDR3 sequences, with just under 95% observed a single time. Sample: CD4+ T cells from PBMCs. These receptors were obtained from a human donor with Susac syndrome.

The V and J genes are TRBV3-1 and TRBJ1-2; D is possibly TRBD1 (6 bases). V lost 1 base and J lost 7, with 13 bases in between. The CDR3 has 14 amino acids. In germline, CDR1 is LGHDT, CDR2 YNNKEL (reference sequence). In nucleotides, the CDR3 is TGTGCCAGCAGCCAAGCTGGACAGTCTGGTGGCTACACCTTC. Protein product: CASSQAGQSGGYTF. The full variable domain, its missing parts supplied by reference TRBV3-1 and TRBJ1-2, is DTAVSQTPKYLVTQMGNDKSIKCEQNLGHDTMYWYKQDSKKFLKIMFSYNNKELIINETVPNRFSPKSPDKAHLNLHINSLELGDSAVYFCASSQAGQSGGYTFGSGTRLTVV.

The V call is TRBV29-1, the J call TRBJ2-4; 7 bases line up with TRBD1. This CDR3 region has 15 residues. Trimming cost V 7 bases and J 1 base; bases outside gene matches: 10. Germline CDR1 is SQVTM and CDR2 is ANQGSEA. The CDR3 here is CSATTGDSAKNIQYF. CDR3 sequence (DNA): TGCAGCGCCACTACAGGGGATTCCGCCAAAAACATTCAGTACTTC.

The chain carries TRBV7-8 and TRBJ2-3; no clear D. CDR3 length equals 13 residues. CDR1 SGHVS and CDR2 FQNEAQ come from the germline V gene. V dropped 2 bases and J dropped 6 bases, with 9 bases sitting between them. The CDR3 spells CASSLSARDTQYF. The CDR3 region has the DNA TGTGCCAGCAGCTTATCGGCCCGCGATACGCAGTATTTT.

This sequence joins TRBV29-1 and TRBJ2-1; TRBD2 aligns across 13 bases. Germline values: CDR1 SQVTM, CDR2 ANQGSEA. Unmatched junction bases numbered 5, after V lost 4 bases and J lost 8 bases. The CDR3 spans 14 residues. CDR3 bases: TGCAGCGTTGGGACTAGCGGGAGACCTCATGAGCAGTTCTTC. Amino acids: CSVGTSGRPHEQFF.

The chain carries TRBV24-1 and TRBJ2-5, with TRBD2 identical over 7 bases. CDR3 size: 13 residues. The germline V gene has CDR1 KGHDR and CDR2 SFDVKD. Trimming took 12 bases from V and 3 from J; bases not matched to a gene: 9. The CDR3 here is CAAPSGGEETQYF. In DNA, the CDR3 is TGTGCCGCCCCCTCGGGGGGAGAAGAGACCCAGTACTTC.

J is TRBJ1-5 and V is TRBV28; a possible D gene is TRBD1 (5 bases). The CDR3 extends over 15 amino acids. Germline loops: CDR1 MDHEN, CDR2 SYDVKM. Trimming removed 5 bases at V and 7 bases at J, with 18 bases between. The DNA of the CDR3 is TGTGCCAGCAGTCCCGGGACGAATTTGGGCCAGCCCCAGCATTTT. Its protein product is CASSPGTNLGQPQHF. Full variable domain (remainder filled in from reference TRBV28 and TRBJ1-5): DVKVTQSSRYLVKRTGEKVFLECVQDMDHENMFWYRQDPGLGLRLIYFSYDVKMKEKGDIPEGYSVSREKKERFSLILESASTNQTSMYLCASSPGTNLGQPQHFGDGTRLSIL.

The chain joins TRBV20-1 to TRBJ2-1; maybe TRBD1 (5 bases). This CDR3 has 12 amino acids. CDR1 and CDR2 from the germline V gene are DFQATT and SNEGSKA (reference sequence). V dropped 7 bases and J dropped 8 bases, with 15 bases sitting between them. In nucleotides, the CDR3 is TGCAGTGTAAACAGGATTGGGGATGAGCAGTTCTTC. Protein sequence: CSVNRIGDEQFF.

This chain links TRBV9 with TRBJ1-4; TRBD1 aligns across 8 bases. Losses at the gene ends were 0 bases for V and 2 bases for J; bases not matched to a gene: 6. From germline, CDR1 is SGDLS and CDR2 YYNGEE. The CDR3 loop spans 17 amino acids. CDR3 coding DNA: TGTGCCAGCAGCGTAGGATCCAGGGGGCCTACTAATGAAAAACTGTTTTTT. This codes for CASSVGSRGPTNEKLFF.

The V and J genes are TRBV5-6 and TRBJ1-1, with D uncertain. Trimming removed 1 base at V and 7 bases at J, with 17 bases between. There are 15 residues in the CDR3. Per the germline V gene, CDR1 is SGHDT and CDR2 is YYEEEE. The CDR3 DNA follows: TGTGCCAGCAGCTTGCGGAGTCGAGGGCTTCGTGAAGCTTTCTTT. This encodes CASSLRSRGLREAFF.

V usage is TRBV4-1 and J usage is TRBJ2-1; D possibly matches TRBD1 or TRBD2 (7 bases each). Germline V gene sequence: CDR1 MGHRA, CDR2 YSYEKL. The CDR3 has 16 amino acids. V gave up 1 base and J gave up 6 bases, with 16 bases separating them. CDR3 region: CASSQGGRGRGNEQFF. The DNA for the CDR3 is TGCGCCAGCAGCCAAGGGGGGAGGGGGCGGGGCAATGAGCAGTTCTTC.

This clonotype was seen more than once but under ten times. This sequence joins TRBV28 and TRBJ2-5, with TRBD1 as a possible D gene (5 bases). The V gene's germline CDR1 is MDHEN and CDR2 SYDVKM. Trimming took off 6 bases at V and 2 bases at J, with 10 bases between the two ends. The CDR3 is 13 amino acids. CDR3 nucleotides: TGTGCCAGCAGCCAGGGTTTACAAGAGACCCAGTACTTC. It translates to CASSQGLQETQYF.

The CDR3 DNA reads TGCAGTGCTAGAGTCCCCAGGGGCGACACTGAAGCTTTCTTT. Encoded protein: CSARVPRGDTEAFF. This chain links TRBV20-1 with TRBJ1-1; weak D call: TRBD1 (6 bases). Looked up from germline, CDR1 is DFQATT and CDR2 is SNEGSKA (reference sequence). Trimming cost V 1 base and J 3 bases, with 12 bases left between them. This CDR3 has 14 residues.

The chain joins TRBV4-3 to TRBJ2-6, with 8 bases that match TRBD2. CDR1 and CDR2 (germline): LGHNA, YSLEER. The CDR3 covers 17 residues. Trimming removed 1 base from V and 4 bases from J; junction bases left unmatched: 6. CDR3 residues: CASSQGPGGPGANVLTF. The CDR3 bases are TGCGCCAGCAGCCAAGGACCGGGAGGGCCCGGGGCCAACGTCCTGACTTTC.

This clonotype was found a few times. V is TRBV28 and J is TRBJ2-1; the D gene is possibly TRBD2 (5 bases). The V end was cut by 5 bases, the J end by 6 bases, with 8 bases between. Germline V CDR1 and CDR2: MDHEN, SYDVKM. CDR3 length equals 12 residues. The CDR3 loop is CASSRTGNEQFF. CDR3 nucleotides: TGTGCCAGCAGTAGGACTGGCAATGAGCAGTTCTTC.

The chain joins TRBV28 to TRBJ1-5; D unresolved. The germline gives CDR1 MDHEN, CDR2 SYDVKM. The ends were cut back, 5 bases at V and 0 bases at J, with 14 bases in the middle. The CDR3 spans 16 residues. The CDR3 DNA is TGTGCCAGCAGTCTACCCCGGGGATATAGCAATCAGCCCCAGCATTTT. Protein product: CASSLPRGYSNQPQHF.

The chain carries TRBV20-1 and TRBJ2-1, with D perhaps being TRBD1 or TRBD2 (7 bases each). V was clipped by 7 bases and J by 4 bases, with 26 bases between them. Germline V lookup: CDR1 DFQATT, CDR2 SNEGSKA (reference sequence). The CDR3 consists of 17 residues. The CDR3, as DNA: TGCAGTGTTAGGGGAGGGGGCCGGCGGGATGGGTACAATGAGCAGTTCTTC. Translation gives CSVRGGGRRDGYNEQFF.

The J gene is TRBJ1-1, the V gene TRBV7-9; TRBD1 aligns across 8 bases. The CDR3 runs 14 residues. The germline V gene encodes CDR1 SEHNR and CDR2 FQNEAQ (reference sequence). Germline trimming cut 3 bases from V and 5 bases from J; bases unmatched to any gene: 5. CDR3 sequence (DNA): TGTGCCAGCAGCTTGGAGACAGGGGAGACTGAAGCTTTCTTT. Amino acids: CASSLETGETEAFF.

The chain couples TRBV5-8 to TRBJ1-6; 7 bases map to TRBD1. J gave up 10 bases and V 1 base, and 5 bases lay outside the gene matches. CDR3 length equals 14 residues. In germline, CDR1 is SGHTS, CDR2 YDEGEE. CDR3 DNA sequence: TGTGCCAGCAGCTTGTGGGGACAGAGGTCACCCCTCCACTTT. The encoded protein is CASSLWGQRSPLHF. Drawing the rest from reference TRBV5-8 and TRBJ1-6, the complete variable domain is EAGVTQSPTHLIKTRGQQATLRCSPISGHTSVYWYQQALGLGLQFLLWYDEGEERNRGNFPPRFSGRQFPNYSSELNVNALELEDSALYLCASSLWGQRSPLHFGNGTRLTVT.

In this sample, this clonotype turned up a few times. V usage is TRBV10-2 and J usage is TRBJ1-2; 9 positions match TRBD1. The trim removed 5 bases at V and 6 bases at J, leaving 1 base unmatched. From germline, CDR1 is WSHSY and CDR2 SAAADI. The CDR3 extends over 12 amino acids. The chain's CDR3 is CASSWDRDGYTF. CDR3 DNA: TGCGCCAGCAGTTGGGACAGGGATGGCTACACCTTC.

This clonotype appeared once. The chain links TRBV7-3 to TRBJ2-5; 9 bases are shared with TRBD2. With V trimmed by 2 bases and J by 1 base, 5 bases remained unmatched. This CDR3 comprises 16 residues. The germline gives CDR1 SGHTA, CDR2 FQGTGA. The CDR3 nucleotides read TGTGCCAGCAGCTTAGGGCTAGCGGGGAGCCAAGAGACCCAGTACTTC. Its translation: CASSLGLAGSQETQYF. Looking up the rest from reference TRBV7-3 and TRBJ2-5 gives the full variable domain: GAGVSQTPSNKVTEKGKYVELRCDPISGHTALYWYRQSLGQGPEFLIYFQGTGAADDSGLPNDRFFAVRPEGSVSTLKIQRTERGDSAVYLCASSLGLAGSQETQYFGPGTRLLVL.

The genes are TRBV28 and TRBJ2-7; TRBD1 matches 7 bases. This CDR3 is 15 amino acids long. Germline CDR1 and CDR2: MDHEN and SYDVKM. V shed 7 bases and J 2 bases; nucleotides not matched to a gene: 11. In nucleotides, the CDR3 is TGTGCCAGCAAGCCACAGGGGCTGGGGGCCTACGAGCAGTACTTC. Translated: CASKPQGLGAYEQYF.

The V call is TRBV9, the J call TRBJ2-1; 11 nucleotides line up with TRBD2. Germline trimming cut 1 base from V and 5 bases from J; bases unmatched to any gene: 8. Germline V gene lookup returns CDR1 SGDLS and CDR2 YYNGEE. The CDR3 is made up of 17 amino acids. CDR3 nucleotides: TGTGCCAGCAGCGTACCGAAGACTAGCGGGACTAACAATGAGCAGTTCTTC. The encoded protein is CASSVPKTSGTNNEQFF.

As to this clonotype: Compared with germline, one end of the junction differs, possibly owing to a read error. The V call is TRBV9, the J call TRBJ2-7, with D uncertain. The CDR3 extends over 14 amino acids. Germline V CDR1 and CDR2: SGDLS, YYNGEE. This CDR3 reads CASSVVGSSHEQYF. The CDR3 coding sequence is TGTGCCAGCAGCGTAGTGGGCTCCTCCCACGAGCAGTACTTC.

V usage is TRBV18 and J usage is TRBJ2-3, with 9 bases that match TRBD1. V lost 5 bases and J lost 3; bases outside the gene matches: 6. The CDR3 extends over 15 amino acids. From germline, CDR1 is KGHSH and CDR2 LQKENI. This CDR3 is CASSVGQGRTDTQYF. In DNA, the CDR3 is TGTGCCAGCTCAGTGGGACAGGGAAGGACAGATACGCAGTATTTT.

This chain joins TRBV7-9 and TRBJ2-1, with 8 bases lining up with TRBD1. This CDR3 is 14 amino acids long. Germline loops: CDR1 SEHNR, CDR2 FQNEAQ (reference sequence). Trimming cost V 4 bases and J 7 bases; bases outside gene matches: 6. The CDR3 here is CASSWAGGINEQFF. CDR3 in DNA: TGTGCCAGCAGCTGGGCAGGGGGCATAAATGAGCAGTTCTTC.

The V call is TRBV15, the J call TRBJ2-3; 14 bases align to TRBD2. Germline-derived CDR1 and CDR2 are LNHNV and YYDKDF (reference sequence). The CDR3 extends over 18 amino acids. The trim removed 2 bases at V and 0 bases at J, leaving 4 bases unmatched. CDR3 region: CATSRPGLAGESTDTQYF. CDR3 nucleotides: TGTGCCACCAGCAGACCGGGACTAGCGGGAGAAAGCACAGATACGCAGTATTTT. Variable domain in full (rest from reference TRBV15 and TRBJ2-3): DAMVIQNPRYQVTQFGKPVTLSCSQTLNHNVMYWYQQKSSQAPKLLFHYYDKDFNNEADTPDNFQSRRPNTSFCFLDIRSPGLGDTAMYLCATSRPGLAGESTDTQYFGPGTRLTVL.